This is a list of T cell receptor beta chains from one sample in a study of early T cells in non-severe SARS-CoV-2 infection. TCRdb passed the 5' RACE reads through MiXCR, listing each CDR3 protein once. Of over 50,000 distinct CDR3 sequences in the sample, more than 10% were seen once. The material sequenced was whole blood. The receptors originated from an adult who was a healthcare worker with PCR-confirmed SARS-CoV-2 infection or an uninfected control (not recorded which). Each CDR3 is given with its conserved first and last residue. The D gene is left open where the match is weak. Some rows have no size entry. The others give once, few or many, or a class for an expanded clone.

d_call | j_call | clone_size | v_call | cdr3_aa | cdr3_nt
. | TRBJ1-1 | many | TRBV9 | CASSVAARTGSEAFF | TGTGCCAGCAGCGTAGCAGCCCGCACGGGCTCTGAAGCTTTCTTT
. | TRBJ2-5 | many | TRBV5-1 | CASSLGWSSPKTQYF | TGCGCCAGCAGCTTGGGTTGGAGCAGCCCGAAGACCCAGTACTTC
. | TRBJ2-2 | . | TRBV2 | CASSDWGTGELFF | TGTGCCAGCAGTGATTGGGGTACCGGGGAGCTGTTTTTT
. | TRBJ1-1 | many | TRBV12-3/TRBV12-4 | CASSFKNTEAFF | TGTGCCAGCAGTTTTAAAAACACTGAAGCTTTCTTT
. | TRBJ1-1 | . | TRBV29-1 | CSVLHTNTEAFF | TGCAGCGTATTACACACGAACACTGAAGCTTTCTTT
. | TRBJ1-1 | many | TRBV3-1 | CASSNAGEGTEAFF | TGTGCCAGCTCCAACGCGGGGGAGGGAACTGAAGCTTTCTTT
. | TRBJ1-4 | many | TRBV12-3/TRBV12-4 | CASTLGGGGNEKLFF | TGTGCCAGCACCCTCGGCGGGGGGGGAAATGAAAAACTGTTTTTT
. | TRBJ2-7 | many | TRBV6-5 | CASSYSGTSGLGQYF | TGTGCCAGCAGTTACTCCGGGACATCGGGATTGGGGCAGTACTTC
. | TRBJ2-3 | many | TRBV12-3/TRBV12-4 | CASGTIGGDTQYF | TGTGCCAGCGGAACAATCGGCGGAGATACGCAGTATTTT
. | TRBJ1-4 | . | TRBV6-5 | CASRKGPPDEKLFF | TGTGCCAGCAGGAAGGGGCCTCCCGATGAAAAACTGTTTTTT
TRBD1 | TRBJ1-1 | . | TRBV6-2/TRBV6-3 | CASSFHRDRVSEGPEAFF | TGTGCCAGCAGTTTCCACCGGGACAGAGTATCTGAGGGCCCTGAAGCTTTCTTT
TRBD2 | TRBJ2-1 | many | TRBV29-1 | CSVSKPGTSGEQFF | TGCAGCGTCTCGAAACCCGGGACTAGCGGGGAACAGTTCTTC
. | TRBJ1-6 | many | TRBV2 | CASSYTRLSSYNSPLHF | TGTGCCAGCAGCTACACCCGCTTGAGCTCCTATAATTCACCCCTCCACTTT
. | TRBJ2-6 | few | TRBV25-1 | CASSEVSAGANVLTF | TGTGCCAGCAGCGAAGTCTCCGCTGGGGCCAACGTCCTGACTTTC
TRBD2 | TRBJ2-7 | many | TRBV11-2 | CASSLIAGLSSYEQYF | TGTGCCAGCAGCTTAATAGCGGGCCTTAGCTCCTACGAGCAGTACTTC
. | TRBJ1-1 | many | TRBV5-1 | CASHNGLGYTEAFF | TGCGCCAGCCACAACGGCCTTGGGTACACTGAAGCTTTCTTT
TRBD2 | TRBJ2-3 | many | TRBV10-3 | CAIRPGLAGGFTDTQYF | TGTGCCATCAGGCCCGGACTAGCGGGAGGATTCACAGATACGCAGTATTTT
TRBD1 | TRBJ1-1 | . | TRBV6-5 | CASRTWDRKNTEAFF | TGTGCCAGCAGGACCTGGGACAGAAAGAACACTGAAGCTTTCTTT
. | TRBJ2-5 | . | TRBV6-1 | CASSLSGSQETQYF | TGTGCCAGCAGTCTCTCGGGTAGTCAAGAGACCCAGTACTTC
. | TRBJ1-6 | many | TRBV7-9 | CASSVEQYNSPLHF | TGTGCCAGCAGCGTAGAGCAGTATAATTCACCCCTCCACTTT
TRBD1 | TRBJ1-1 | . | TRBV18 | CASSQGGLNTEAFF | TGTGCCAGCTCCCAGGGGGGACTTAACACTGAAGCTTTCTTT
. | TRBJ1-2 | . | TRBV6-5 | CASSPRPDYGYTF | TGTGCCAGCAGCCCCCGACCTGACTATGGCTACACCTTC
. | TRBJ2-7 | few | TRBV12-3/TRBV12-4 | CASSLEGGVVYEQYF | TGTGCCAGCAGTTTAGAGGGGGGGGTCGTGTACGAGCAGTACTTC
. | TRBJ1-2 | many | TRBV6-6 | CASSLVGGAYGYTF | TGTGCCAGCTCTTTAGTTGGTGGGGCTTATGGCTACACCTTC
. | TRBJ2-3 | many | TRBV12-3/TRBV12-4 | CASTLGGLNTQYF | TGTGCCAGCACCCTCGGGGGGCTCAACACGCAGTATTTT
. | TRBJ2-4 | many | TRBV9 | CASSVDGTRNKNIQYF | TGTGCCAGCAGCGTAGATGGGACTCGGAACAAAAACATTCAGTACTTC
TRBD1 | TRBJ1-2 | many | TRBV15 | CATSRGSSQLDRGTPYGYTF | TGTGCCACCAGCAGGGGTTCATCTCAGCTTGACAGGGGGACCCCCTATGGCTACACCTTC
TRBD1 | TRBJ1-1 | many | TRBV19 | CASSIEGQPRTEAFF | TGTGCCAGTAGTATAGAGGGACAGCCCCGCACTGAAGCTTTCTTT
. | TRBJ1-1 | many | TRBV6-5 | CASSYSGLNTEAFF | TGTGCCAGCAGTTACTCAGGGTTGAACACTGAAGCTTTCTTT
. | TRBJ2-3 | few | TRBV4-1 | CASSQEAFRGTDTQYF | TGCGCCAGCAGCCAAGAAGCATTCCGGGGCACAGATACGCAGTATTTT
. | TRBJ1-5 | many | TRBV6-6 | CASSSDLASFYSNQPQHF | TGTGCCAGCAGTTCCGACCTAGCTTCATTTTATAGCAATCAGCCCCAGCATTTT
TRBD2 | TRBJ2-7 | many | TRBV19 | CASSGERGPYEQYF | TGTGCCAGTAGCGGGGAGCGGGGGCCTTACGAGCAGTACTTC
. | TRBJ2-3 | many | TRBV9 | CASSVEGASTDTQYF | TGTGCCAGCAGCGTAGAGGGAGCTAGCACAGATACGCAGTATTTT